The source of this T cell receptor beta chain is a study of blood T cell repertoires in COVID-19. Looked up from germline, CDR1 is SGHTA and CDR2 is FQGNSA. V was clipped by 1 base and J by 4 bases, with 11 bases between them. The CDR3 spans 15 residues. The table came from immunoSEQ multiplex PCR; TCRdb's copy has only in-frame clones and leaves some out. The sample consists of about 210,000 clones, 75% to 85% of them appearing once. The V call is TRBV7-2, the J call TRBJ1-5; D unresolved. Input material: peripheral blood. The receptor comes from a man aged 35 to 55 who had recovered from COVID-19. CDR3 DNA sequence: TGTGCCAGCAGCTTAGACCCAGGCATTAATCAGCCCCAGCATTTT. This sequence encodes CASSLDPGINQPQHF.